This T cell receptor (beta chain) was sequenced in a study of shared clonotypes between healthy human individuals. Study information: Researchers assigned three CD4 naive, three CD4 memory, two CD8 naive and one CD8 memory plate to each donor. Points from the study as a whole: Among the subsets, naive ones generally showed larger estimated richness than memory ones.

Germline-derived CDR1 and CDR2 are SGHVS and FQNEAQ. The CDR3 is 14 residues long. V shed 4 bases and J 8 bases; nucleotides not matched to a gene: 6. Of note for this clone: The antigen remains undetermined.

In the naive CD8 group, cells lacked CD45RO and were positively selected for CCR7, so terminally differentiated effector memory CD45RA+ cells were left out. Researchers ran the assay at a deep level. For every subset, genomic DNA was evenly distributed across several immunoSEQ plates. The protocol was immunoSEQ multiplex PCR, while the TCRdb copy is restricted to in-frame clones and leaves out a portion. The table has approximately 1.9 million clones, approximately 92% seen once; the top ten hold roughly 1.7%. The sequence was collected from a man between 18 and 29 years old in good health. Some clones in this sample may be carry-over from other donors' samples. The material sequenced was naive CD8+ T cells from PBMCs. The chain employs TRBV7-8 and TRBJ2-1; 9 bases line up with TRBD2. In DNA form, the CDR3 reads TGTGCCAGCAGCTCTTTAGCGGGAGCGGATGAGCAGTTCTTC. Translation: CASSSLAGADEQFF.